The clone carrying this T cell receptor beta chain was seen only a few times. Trimming took 5 bases from V and 2 from J, leaving 16 bases between them. There are 16 residues in the CDR3. CDR1 and CDR2 (germline): MDHEN, SYDVKM. This sample stems from a study of blood T cell repertoires in COVID-19. For the study at large: Sites across the United States, Italy and Spain contributed samples from acute and convalescent COVID-19. PBMCs, B-cell-depleted T cells, or T cells were the source of the cDNA or gDNA that made up the material.

Source study methods: Reference gene primer amplification gave estimated nucleated cell counts. Sequencing used immunoSEQ multiplex PCR; TCRdb keeps in-frame clones, though not all of them. Clonal size and the V and J genes are those of that table, whereas D and trimming came from the DNA. The sample yields roughly 230,000 clones, around 83% seen once. Sequences were obtained from peripheral blood. The source of this sequence is a man aged 40-49 years with active or convalescent COVID-19. The chain has TRBV28 and TRBJ1-3; D possibly corresponds to TRBD1 (6 bases). The CDR3 region is CASSPAGTLTGNTIYF. DNA for the CDR3: TGTGCCAGCAGTCCTGCCGGGACACTGACTGGAAACACCATATATTTT.